Below, 27 T cell receptor beta chains from the same sample are listed, as sequenced in a study of cytomegalovirus exposure and HLA in healthy donors. Produced via immunoSEQ multiplex PCR; TCRdb's table is partial and in-frame only. The sample has over 200,000 clones; around nine tenths are singletons. The sample consisted of PBMCs. Receptors originate from a woman younger than 35 in good health and CMV-seronegative.

V gene TRBV11-2 combines with J gene TRBJ1-2; D might be TRBD1 (6 bases). Germline V CDR1 and CDR2: SGHAT, FQNNGV. This CDR3 comprises 17 residues. V lost 4 bases and J lost 6, with 24 bases in between. DNA of the CDR3: TGTGCCAGCAGCTCCTACTATTCGACAGGATTAAAAGATGGCTACACCTTC. The encoded protein is CASSSYYSTGLKDGYTF.

V and J are TRBV19 and TRBJ1-3, with TRBD1 identical over 7 bases. V lost 9 bases, J lost 1 base, and 15 bases stayed unmatched. The CDR3 is made up of 17 amino acids. The V gene's germline CDR1 is LNHDA and CDR2 SQIVND (reference sequence). CDR3 loop: CASKPHRDSASGNTIYF. The CDR3 region has the DNA TGTGCCAGCAAACCCCATCGGGACAGTGCTTCTGGAAACACCATATATTTT.

The chain couples TRBV5-6 to TRBJ2-2; the D gene is possibly TRBD2 (5 bases). Germline CDR1 reads SGHDT; CDR2 reads YYEEEE. V dropped 4 bases and J dropped 3 bases, with 19 bases sitting between them. The CDR3 has 17 residues. DNA of the CDR3: TGTGCCAGCAGCCACGGGGTCGGGCTGGCGGACACCGGGGAGCTGTTTTTT. Its protein is CASSHGVGLADTGELFF.

This chain links TRBV20-1 with TRBJ2-1; the D gene is possibly TRBD1 (6 bases). Germline V gene sequence: CDR1 DFQATT, CDR2 SNEGSKA (reference sequence). V lost 3 bases to trimming and J lost 12 bases, with 12 bases between them. There are 11 residues in the CDR3. The CDR3: CSARGARVQFF. As DNA, the CDR3 is TGCAGTGCTAGGGGGGCGCGAGTGCAGTTCTTC.

This chain connects TRBV27 to TRBJ2-7, with 9 bases lining up with TRBD1. The germline CDR1 and CDR2 sequences are MNHEY and SMNVEV (reference sequence). This CDR3 is 15 amino acids long. After removal of 5 bases from V and 1 base from J, the junction contained 6 bases not matched to a gene. As DNA, the CDR3 is TGTGCCAGCAGTCAGCAGGGGACAGGGTCCTACGAGCAGTACTTC. Protein: CASSQQGTGSYEQYF.

The CDR3 protein is CASSPLRDQPQHF. The CDR3 bases are TGTGCCAGCAGCCCGCTCCGCGATCAGCCCCAGCATTTT. The chain links TRBV6-1 to TRBJ1-5; no reliable D call. The CDR3 length is 13 residues. Trimming left V 6 bases short and J 5 bases short, with 11 bases between. Germline loops: CDR1 MNHNS, CDR2 SASEGT.

DNA for the CDR3: TGTGCCAGCAGTCCTGGACAGGGTTACAATGAGCAGTTCTTC. It is translated as CASSPGQGYNEQFF. The chain combines TRBV28 with TRBJ2-1, with 8 bases identical to TRBD1. Germline V gives CDR1 MDHEN, CDR2 SYDVKM. The ends lost 5 bases at V and 4 bases at J; junction bases unmatched: 4. The CDR3 sequence is 14 residues long.

As DNA, the CDR3 is TGTGCCAGCAGCCAAGAGGCCCAGAGTGGTAGCCTAGCGGGACCTTTGTATGCGCAGTTCTTC. Its protein is CASSQEAQSGSLAGPLYAQFF. The chain uses TRBV4-2 and TRBJ2-1; 9 nucleotides align to TRBD2. Trimming removed 0 bases from V and 12 bases from J; junction bases left unmatched: 27. CDR1 and CDR2 from the germline V gene are LGHNA and YNFKEQ. The CDR3 consists of 21 residues.

This sequence joins TRBV28 and TRBJ2-7; TRBD1 agrees at 7 bases. J gave up 0 bases and V 2 bases, and 10 bases lay outside the gene matches. The CDR3 has 17 amino acids. CDR1 is MDHEN, CDR2 SYDVKM, per germline. The CDR3, as DNA: TGTGCCAGCAGTTTAGGAAGGTGGGGACAGACCTCCTACGAGCAGTACTTC. Amino acids: CASSLGRWGQTSYEQYF.

About this clone: Relative to the germline gene, one junction end is altered; a read error may explain this. This rearrangement joins TRBV4-2 to TRBJ2-1; 11 bases fit TRBD2. This CDR3 is built from 15 residues. The germline V gene encodes CDR1 LGHNA and CDR2 YNFKEQ. In DNA form, the CDR3 reads TGTGCCAACAGCCCGGGGACTAGCGGAAACAATGAGCAGTTCTTC. Translating it yields CANSPGTSGNNEQFF.

The rearrangement joins TRBV5-5 to TRBJ2-7, with TRBD1 matching over 10 bases. V shed 3 bases, J shed 6 bases, and the junction held 12 bases outside the gene matches. The germline CDR1 and CDR2 sequences are SGHKS and YYEKEE (reference sequence). The CDR3 covers 16 residues. Here the CDR3 reads CASSWGLGQGSPEQYF. The CDR3 nucleotides read TGTGCCAGCAGCTGGGGGTTGGGACAGGGGTCCCCCGAGCAGTACTTC.

The chain joins TRBV10-3 to TRBJ2-1; 8 bases agree with TRBD2. The CDR3 extends over 13 amino acids. The J segment lost 7 bases and the V segment lost 9 bases, leaving 8 bases of the junction unmatched. CDR1 is ENHRY, CDR2 SYGVKD, per germline. The CDR3 reads CAMQRGGGNEQFF. DNA of the CDR3: TGTGCCATGCAAAGGGGCGGGGGGAATGAGCAGTTCTTC.

The chain recombines TRBV29-1 with TRBJ2-7, with 11 positions matching TRBD2. Germline trimming cut 4 bases from V and 7 bases from J; bases unmatched to any gene: 6. The CDR3 has 13 residues. Looked up from germline, CDR1 is SQVTM and CDR2 is ANQGSEA. CDR3 residues: CSVASGRSREQYF. The CDR3 region has the DNA TGCAGCGTTGCTAGCGGGAGGTCCCGGGAGCAGTACTTC.

The chain joins TRBV28 to TRBJ2-4, with D perhaps matching TRBD2 (6 bases). Trimming stripped 6 bases from V and 5 bases from J, with 20 bases between. Germline values: CDR1 MDHEN, CDR2 SYDVKM. CDR3 size: 16 residues. In DNA form, the CDR3 reads TGTGCCAGCAGGTCCCATGGGGGGAAGGGTGAAAACATTCAGTACTTC. It encodes CASRSHGGKGENIQYF.

The chain carries TRBV28 and TRBJ2-2, with 13 nucleotides matching TRBD2. In germline, CDR1 is MDHEN, CDR2 SYDVKM. The CDR3 loop spans 17 amino acids. The junction had 6 bases not matched to a gene; V was cut back by 4 bases and J by 4 bases. Written as DNA, the CDR3 is TGTGCCAGCAGTTCTCTCAGACTAGCGGGAGGCACCGGGGAGCTGTTTTTT. As protein: CASSSLRLAGGTGELFF.

The V gene is TRBV27, the J gene TRBJ1-1; no clear D gene. The CDR3 is 14 amino acids. Trimming pared 5 bases from V and 1 base from J, leaving 11 bases between. CDR1 is MNHEY and CDR2 is SMNVEV in the germline V gene (reference sequence). CDR3 in amino acids: CASSQISRNTEAFF. The CDR3 bases are TGTGCCAGCAGTCAGATATCAAGGAACACTGAAGCTTTCTTT.

This clone showed up just once. The chain employs TRBV11-2 and TRBJ1-2; no definite D call. CDR1 is SGHAT, CDR2 FQNNGV, per germline. The CDR3 totals 13 residues. With 7 bases removed from V and 8 bases from J, the gap between germline ends came to 17 bases. CDR3 in DNA: TGTGCCAGCACCCGGCCTGCTGGAGGGGGCTACACCTTC. Its protein is CASTRPAGGGYTF.

V gene TRBV5-1 combines with J gene TRBJ2-2; 10 bases map to TRBD2. Trimming cost V 2 bases and J 6 bases; bases outside gene matches: 10. CDR1 is SGHRS, CDR2 YFSETQ, per germline. The CDR3 is 17 residues long. Here the CDR3 DNA reads TGCGCCAGCAGCTTAGGGACAGAAGCGGGAGGGCCCGGGGAGCTGTTTTTT. Amino acids: CASSLGTEAGGPGELFF.

V usage is TRBV29-1 and J usage is TRBJ2-5; no definite D call. Germline loops: CDR1 SQVTM, CDR2 ANQGSEA. This CDR3 is 10 amino acids long. V lost 4 bases to trimming and J lost 4 bases, with 4 bases between them. CDR3 residues: CSVGRETQYF. Here the CDR3 DNA reads TGCAGCGTTGGGAGAGAGACCCAGTACTTC. Using reference TRBV29-1 and TRBJ2-5 for the parts outside the CDR3, the full variable domain is SAVISQKPSRDICQRGTSLTIQCQVDSQVTMMFWYRQQPGQSLTLIATANQGSEATYESGFVIDKFPISRPNLTFSTLTVSNMSPEDSSIYLCSVGRETQYFGPGTRLLVL.

J is TRBJ2-5 and V is TRBV2, with D possibly TRBD2 on 5 matching bases. The CDR3 loop spans 13 amino acids. Germline CDR1 and CDR2: SNHLY and FYNNEI. The germline V and J ends were trimmed by 8 bases and 4 bases, with 14 bases remaining between them. DNA of the CDR3: TGTGCCAGCGCCTTGAGGGTGAGAGAGACCCAGTACTTC. Protein product: CASALRVRETQYF.

The rearrangement joins TRBV9 to TRBJ2-1; 14 bases line up with TRBD2. The CDR3 is 18 amino acids. V lost 2 bases, J lost 7 bases, and 11 bases stayed unmatched. The germline V gene has CDR1 SGDLS and CDR2 YYNGEE. The CDR3 sequence: CASSVHPGLAGGLNEQFF. In DNA form, the CDR3 reads TGTGCCAGCAGCGTCCACCCCGGACTAGCGGGAGGTCTTAATGAGCAGTTCTTC. The complete variable domain, with remaining parts taken from reference TRBV9 and TRBJ2-1, reads DSGVTQTPKHLITATGQRVTLRCSPRSGDLSVYWYQQSLDQGLQFLIQYYNGEERAKGNILERFSAQQFPDLHSELNLSSLELGDSALYFCASSVHPGLAGGLNEQFFGPGTRLTVL.

The chain recombines TRBV30 with TRBJ1-5, with D hard to call. CDR3 length: 13 amino acids. CDR1 is GTSNPN, CDR2 SVGIG, per germline (reference sequence). The V end lost 0 bases, the J end lost 4 bases, and 7 bases lay between the germline ends. The CDR3 loop is CAWSVRGNQPQHF. The CDR3 DNA is TGTGCCTGGAGTGTACGGGGAAATCAGCCCCAGCATTTT.

The chain combines TRBV6-6 with TRBJ1-1; 12 bases are shared with TRBD1. Germline values: CDR1 MNHNY, CDR2 SVGAGI (reference sequence). The CDR3 is made up of 16 amino acids. With 5 bases clipped from V and 3 bases from J, the junction kept 7 bases outside the gene matches. The CDR3 DNA sequence: TGTGCCAGCAGTCCCGGGACAGGGGGCGCAGACACTGAAGCTTTCTTT. Its protein product is CASSPGTGGADTEAFF.

The chain has TRBV9 and TRBJ2-7; 9 bases match TRBD1. V dropped 3 bases and J dropped 4; count of bases not matched to a gene: 8. This CDR3 region has 15 residues. The germline V gene encodes CDR1 SGDLS and CDR2 YYNGEE. The DNA for the CDR3 is TGTGCCAGCAGCGCCGCCGGGACAGGGAGATACGAGCAGTACTTC. Protein sequence: CASSAAGTGRYEQYF.

The chain combines TRBV27 with TRBJ2-2; D is unresolved. The CDR3 sequence is 13 residues long. Looked up from germline, CDR1 is MNHEY and CDR2 is SMNVEV (reference sequence). V was shortened by 3 bases and J by 2 bases, with 4 bases between the two germline ends. The CDR3 coding sequence is TGTGCCAGCAGTTTCCTAAACACCGGGGAGCTGTTTTTT. It translates to CASSFLNTGELFF.

The chain joins TRBV7-9 to TRBJ2-2; D is unclear. This CDR3 is 13 amino acids long. Germline V gives CDR1 SEHNR, CDR2 FQNEAQ (reference sequence). V was cut by 7 bases and J by 6 bases, with 12 bases left in between. The CDR3 bases are TGTGCCAGCAACGCCGTGAGATCCGGGGAGCTGTTTTTT. Translated: CASNAVRSGELFF.

The gene calls are TRBV30 and TRBJ2-2, with unresolved D. The CDR3 has 14 residues. Trimming removed 4 bases from V and 6 bases from J, with 15 bases in between. Germline assignment: CDR1 GTSNPN and CDR2 SVGIG (reference sequence). CDR3 nucleotides: TGTGCCTGGAATGTTATCGCGGTCTCCGGGGAGCTGTTTTTT. It translates to CAWNVIAVSGELFF.